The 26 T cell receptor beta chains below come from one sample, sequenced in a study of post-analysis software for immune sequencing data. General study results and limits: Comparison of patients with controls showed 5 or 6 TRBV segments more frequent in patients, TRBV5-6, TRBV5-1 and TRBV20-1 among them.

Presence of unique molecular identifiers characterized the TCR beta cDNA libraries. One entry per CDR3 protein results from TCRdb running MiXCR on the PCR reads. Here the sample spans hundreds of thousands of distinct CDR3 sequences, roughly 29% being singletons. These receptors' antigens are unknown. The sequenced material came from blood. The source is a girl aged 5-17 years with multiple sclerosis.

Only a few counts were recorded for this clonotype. DNA of the CDR3: TGTGCCAGGTTACTAGCGGAGAACTACGAGCAGTACTTC. Translating it yields CARLLAENYEQYF. This chain links TRBV6-5 with TRBJ2-7, with TRBD2 matching 8 bases. After removal of 9 bases from V and 3 bases from J, the junction contained 7 bases not matched to a gene. The CDR3 covers 13 residues. The germline V gene has CDR1 MNHEY and CDR2 SVGAGI.

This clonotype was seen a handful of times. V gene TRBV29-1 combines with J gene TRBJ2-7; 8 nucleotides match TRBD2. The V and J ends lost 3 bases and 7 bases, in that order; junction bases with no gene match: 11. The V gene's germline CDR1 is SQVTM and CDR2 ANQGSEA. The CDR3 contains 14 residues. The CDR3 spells CSVDGGRLGREQYF. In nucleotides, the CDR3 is TGCAGCGTTGACGGCGGGAGGCTGGGGAGGGAGCAGTACTTC.

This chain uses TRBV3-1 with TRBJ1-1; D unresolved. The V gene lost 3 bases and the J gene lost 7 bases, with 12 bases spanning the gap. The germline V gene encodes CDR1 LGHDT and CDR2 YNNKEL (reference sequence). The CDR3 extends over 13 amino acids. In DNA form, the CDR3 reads TGTGCCAGCAGCCAGCCGCGGGGTGGTGAAGCTTTCTTT. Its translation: CASSQPRGGEAFF.

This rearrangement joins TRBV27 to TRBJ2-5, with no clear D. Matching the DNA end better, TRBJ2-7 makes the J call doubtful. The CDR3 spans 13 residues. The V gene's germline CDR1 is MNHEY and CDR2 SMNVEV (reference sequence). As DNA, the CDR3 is TGTGCCAGCAGTTTATTTTACGGGTACGAGCAGTACTTC. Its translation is CASSLFYGYEQYF.

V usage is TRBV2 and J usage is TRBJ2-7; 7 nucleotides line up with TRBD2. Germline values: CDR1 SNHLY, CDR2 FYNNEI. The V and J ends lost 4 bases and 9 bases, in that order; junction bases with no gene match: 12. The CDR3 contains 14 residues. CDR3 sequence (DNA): TGTGCCAGCAGTGTTGGCGGGAGCGCAAACGGGCAGTACTTC. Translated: CASSVGGSANGQYF.

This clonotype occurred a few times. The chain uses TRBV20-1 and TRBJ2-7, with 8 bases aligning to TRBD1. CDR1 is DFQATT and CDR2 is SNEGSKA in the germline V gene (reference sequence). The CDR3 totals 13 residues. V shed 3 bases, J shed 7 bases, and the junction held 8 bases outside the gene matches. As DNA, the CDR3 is TGCAGTGCTAGCGGCCAGGGGGCGGGTGAGCAGTACTTC. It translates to CSASGQGAGEQYF.

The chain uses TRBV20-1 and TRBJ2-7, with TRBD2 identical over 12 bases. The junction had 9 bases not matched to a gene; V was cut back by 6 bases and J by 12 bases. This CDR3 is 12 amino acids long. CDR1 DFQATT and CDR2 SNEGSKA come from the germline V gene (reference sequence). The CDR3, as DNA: TGCAGTGCCCAGGGACTAGCGGGTTCCTTGTACTTC. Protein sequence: CSAQGLAGSLYF.

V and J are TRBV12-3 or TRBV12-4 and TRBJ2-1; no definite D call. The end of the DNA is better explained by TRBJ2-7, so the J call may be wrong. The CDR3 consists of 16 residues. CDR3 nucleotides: TGTGCCAGCAGTTTTATGTTGCTTCGCTCCTACAATGAGCAGTACTTC. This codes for CASSFMLLRSYNEQYF.

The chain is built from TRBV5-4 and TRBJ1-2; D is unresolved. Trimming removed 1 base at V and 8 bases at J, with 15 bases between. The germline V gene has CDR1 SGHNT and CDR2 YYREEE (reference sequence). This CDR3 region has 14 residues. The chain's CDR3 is CASSLMSPGWGYTF. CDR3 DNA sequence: TGTGCCAGCAGCTTGATGTCACCAGGCTGGGGCTACACCTTC. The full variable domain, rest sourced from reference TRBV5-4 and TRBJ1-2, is ETGVTQSPTHLIKTRGQQVTLRCSSQSGHNTVSWYQQALGQGPQFIFQYYREEENGRGNFPPRFSGLQFPNYSSELNVNALELDDSALYLCASSLMSPGWGYTFGSGTRLTVV.

For the CDR3, the DNA is TGTGCCAGCAGCGGCGGGACAGGGGGCGCCTCTGGTTGGGAGACCCAGTACTTC. Its protein is CASSGGTGGASGWETQYF. This chain joins TRBV9 and TRBJ2-7; TRBD1 agrees at 12 bases. The J call is in doubt because the DNA end fits TRBJ2-5 better. Per germline, CDR1 SGDLS and CDR2 YYNGEE. The CDR3 totals 18 residues.

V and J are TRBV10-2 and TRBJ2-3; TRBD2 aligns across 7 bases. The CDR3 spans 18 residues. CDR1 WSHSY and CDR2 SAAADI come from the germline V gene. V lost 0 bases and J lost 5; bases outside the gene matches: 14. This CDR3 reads CASSESGGLAGALDTQYF. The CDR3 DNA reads TGCGCCAGCAGTGAGTCAGGAGGACTGGCGGGAGCGTTAGATACGCAGTATTTT.

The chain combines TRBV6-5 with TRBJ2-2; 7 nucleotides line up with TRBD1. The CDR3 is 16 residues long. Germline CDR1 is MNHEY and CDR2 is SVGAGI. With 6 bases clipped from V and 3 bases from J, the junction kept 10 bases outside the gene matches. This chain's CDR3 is CASSLGQARDTGELFF. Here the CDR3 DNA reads TGTGCCAGCAGCCTCGGACAGGCTAGGGACACCGGGGAGCTGTTTTTT.

Here the CDR3 DNA reads TGCGCCAGCAGCCAAGAACGGACCGAGCTCTACAATGAGCAGTTCTTC. It is translated as CASSQERTELYNEQFF. The chain uses TRBV4-3 and TRBJ2-1, with no clear D. Trimming shortened V by 0 bases and J by 3 bases, and 12 bases separated the two germline ends. Looked up from germline, CDR1 is LGHNA and CDR2 is YSLEER. The length of the CDR3 is 16 residues.

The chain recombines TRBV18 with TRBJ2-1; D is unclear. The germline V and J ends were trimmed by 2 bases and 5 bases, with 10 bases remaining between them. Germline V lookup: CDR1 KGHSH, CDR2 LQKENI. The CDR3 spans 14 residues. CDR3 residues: CASSPNRLDNEQFF. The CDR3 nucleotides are TGTGCCAGCTCACCAAATAGACTCGACAATGAGCAGTTCTTC.

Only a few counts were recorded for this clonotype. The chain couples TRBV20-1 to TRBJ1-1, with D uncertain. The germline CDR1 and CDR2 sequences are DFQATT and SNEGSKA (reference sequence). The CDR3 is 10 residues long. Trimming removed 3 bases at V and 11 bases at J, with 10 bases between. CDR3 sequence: CSASLREAFF. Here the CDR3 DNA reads TGCAGTGCTAGTCTGAGGGAGGCTTTCTTT.

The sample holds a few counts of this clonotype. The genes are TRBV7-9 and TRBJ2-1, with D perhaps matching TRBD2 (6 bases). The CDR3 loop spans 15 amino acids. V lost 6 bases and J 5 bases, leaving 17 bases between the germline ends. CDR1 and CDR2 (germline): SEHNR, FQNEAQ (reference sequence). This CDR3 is CASSTTRGRDNEQFF. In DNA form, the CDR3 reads TGTGCCAGCAGTACGACGCGGGGCCGGGACAATGAGCAGTTCTTC. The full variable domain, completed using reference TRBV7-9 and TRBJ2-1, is DTGVSQNPRHKITKRGQNVTFRCDPISEHNRLYWYRQTLGQGPEFLTYFQNEAQLEKSRLLSDRFSAERPKGSFSTLEIQRTEQGDSAMYLCASSTTRGRDNEQFFGPGTRLTVL.

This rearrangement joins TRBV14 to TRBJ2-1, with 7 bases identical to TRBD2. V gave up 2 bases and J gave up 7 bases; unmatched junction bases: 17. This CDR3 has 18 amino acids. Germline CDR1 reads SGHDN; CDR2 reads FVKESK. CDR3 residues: CASSQRSFRGGSRNEQFF. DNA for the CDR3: TGTGCCAGCAGCCAACGATCTTTTCGCGGCGGGAGTAGAAATGAGCAGTTCTTC.

The CDR3 loop is CASSYEVASGYTGELFF. DNA of the CDR3: TGTGCCAGCAGCTACGAAGTGGCTAGCGGATACACCGGGGAGCTGTTTTTT. V is TRBV7-9 and J is TRBJ2-2; 7 nucleotides line up with TRBD2. Germline lookup yields CDR1 SEHNR and CDR2 FQNEAQ (reference sequence). The trim removed 4 bases at V and 3 bases at J, leaving 11 bases unmatched. The CDR3 totals 17 residues.

The CDR3 nucleotides are TGTGCCAGCAGCCCCCAGACAGGGCTCTTCTACCAAGAGACCCAGTACTTC. Amino acid sequence: CASSPQTGLFYQETQYF. This chain uses TRBV9 with TRBJ2-5; 7 bases are shared with TRBD1. J gave up 0 bases and V 4 bases, and 12 bases lay outside the gene matches. Germline V lookup: CDR1 SGDLS, CDR2 YYNGEE. This CDR3 region has 17 residues.

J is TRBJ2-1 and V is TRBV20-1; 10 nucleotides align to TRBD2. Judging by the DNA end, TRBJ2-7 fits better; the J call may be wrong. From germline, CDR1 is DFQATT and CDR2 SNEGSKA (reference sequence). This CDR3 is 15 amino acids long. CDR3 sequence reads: CSATSGLALYNEQYF. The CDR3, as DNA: TGCAGTGCCACCTCGGGACTAGCGCTTTACAATGAGCAGTACTTC.

The CDR3 nucleotides are TGTGCCAGCAGTTTAACGGGACAGCGAAATGAGCAGTTCTTC. Translating gives CASSLTGQRNEQFF. This chain links TRBV28 with TRBJ2-1; 7 nucleotides line up with TRBD1. The CDR3 covers 14 residues. The V segment lost 2 bases and the J segment 7 bases; nucleotides outside the gene matches: 5. CDR1 and CDR2 from the germline V gene are MDHEN and SYDVKM. Full variable domain (remainder filled in from reference TRBV28 and TRBJ2-1): DVKVTQSSRYLVKRTGEKVFLECVQDMDHENMFWYRQDPGLGLRLIYFSYDVKMKEKGDIPEGYSVSREKKERFSLILESASTNQTSMYLCASSLTGQRNEQFFGPGTRLTVL.

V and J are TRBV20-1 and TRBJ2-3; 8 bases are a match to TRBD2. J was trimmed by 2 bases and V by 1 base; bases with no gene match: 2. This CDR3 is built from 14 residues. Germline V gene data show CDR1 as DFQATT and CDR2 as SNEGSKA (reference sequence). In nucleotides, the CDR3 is TGCAGTGCTAGAGCACTAGCGGACACAGATACGCAGTATTTT. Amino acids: CSARALADTDTQYF.

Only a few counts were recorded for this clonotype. This CDR3 is CASSQGDRATNEKLFF. The CDR3 region has the DNA TGCGCCAGCAGCCAGGGTGACAGAGCAACTAATGAAAAACTGTTTTTT. The chain couples TRBV4-1 to TRBJ1-4; D may be TRBD1 (5 bases). Germline assignment: CDR1 MGHRA and CDR2 YSYEKL. This CDR3 region has 16 residues. The V and J ends lost 3 bases and 0 bases respectively, with 11 bases between them.

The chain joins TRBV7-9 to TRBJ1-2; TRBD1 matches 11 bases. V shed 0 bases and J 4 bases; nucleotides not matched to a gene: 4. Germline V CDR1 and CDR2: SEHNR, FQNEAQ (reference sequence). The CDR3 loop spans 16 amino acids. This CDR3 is CASSLASGTGGYGYTF. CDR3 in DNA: TGTGCCAGCAGCTTAGCTTCCGGGACAGGGGGCTATGGCTACACCTTC.

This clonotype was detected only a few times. The chain's CDR3 is CASSFEVSETQYF. CDR3 DNA: TGTGCCAGCAGCTTTGAGGTTTCGGAGACCCAGTACTTC. The chain carries TRBV11-3 and TRBJ2-5; no definite D call. V lost 3 bases and J 5 bases, leaving 10 bases between the germline ends. The V gene's germline CDR1 is SGHNT and CDR2 YENEEA. CDR3 length: 13 amino acids.

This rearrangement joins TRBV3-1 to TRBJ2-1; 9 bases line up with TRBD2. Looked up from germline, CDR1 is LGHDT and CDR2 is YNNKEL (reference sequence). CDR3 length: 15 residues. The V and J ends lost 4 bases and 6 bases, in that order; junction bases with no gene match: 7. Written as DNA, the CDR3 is TGTGCCAGCAGCCGAATGCGGGGGGGCCTCAATGAGCAGTTCTTC. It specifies CASSRMRGGLNEQFF.